A single sample is the source of the 15 T cell receptor beta chains below, sequenced in a study of cytomegalovirus exposure and HLA in healthy donors. PCR was performed using 60 Vbeta and 13 Jbeta primers. Data came from immunoSEQ multiplex PCR; TCRdb stores just in-frame clones and leaves some out. The data contain about 180,000 clones, approximately 80% of them seen just once; the ten biggest clones take up 2% to 2.5%. The sample consisted of PBMCs. Receptors originate from a man in his sixties in good health and CMV-seronegative.

The chain joins TRBV11-2 to TRBJ2-7; D possibly corresponds to TRBD1 (6 bases). The CDR3 is 15 amino acids. From germline, CDR1 is SGHAT and CDR2 FQNNGV. V was trimmed by 1 base and J by 3 bases, leaving 13 bases between them. In nucleotides, the CDR3 is TGTGCCAGCAGCTTAGCGACAGGCGACGGCTACGAGCAGTACTTC. Translating gives CASSLATGDGYEQYF.

The rearrangement links TRBV10-3 to TRBJ1-2; 7 bases are shared with TRBD1. Germline lookup yields CDR1 ENHRY and CDR2 SYGVKD. CDR3 length: 13 residues. Unmatched junction bases numbered 5, after V lost 6 bases and J lost 4 bases. CDR3 in amino acids: CAIRATGLYGYTF. CDR3 bases: TGTGCCATCAGGGCGACAGGGCTCTATGGCTACACCTTC.

The chain links TRBV28 to TRBJ2-7, with D possibly TRBD1 on 5 matching bases. This CDR3 comprises 11 residues. The germline V gene encodes CDR1 MDHEN and CDR2 SYDVKM. V lost 4 bases to trimming and J lost 7 bases, with 8 bases between them. The CDR3: CASSSRQEQYF. CDR3 nucleotide sequence: TGTGCCAGCAGTTCCCGACAGGAGCAGTACTTC.

This sequence joins TRBV18 and TRBJ1-1, with 10 bases lining up with TRBD1. The CDR3 loop spans 16 amino acids. Trimming took 3 bases from V and 4 from J; bases not matched to a gene: 8. Germline V gene data show CDR1 as KGHSH and CDR2 as LQKENI. CDR3 nucleotides: TGTGCCAGCTCACCTCGGGGGGACAGGGGTGGCACTGAAGCTTTCTTT. It yields the protein CASSPRGDRGGTEAFF. Full variable domain (remainder filled in from reference TRBV18 and TRBJ1-1): NAGVMQNPRHLVRRRGQEARLRCSPMKGHSHVYWYRQLPEEGLKFMVYLQKENIIDESGMPKERFSAEFPKEGPSILRIQQVVRGDSAAYFCASSPRGDRGGTEAFFGQGTRLTVV.

The chain uses TRBV27 and TRBJ1-1; D not resolved. The germline V gene encodes CDR1 MNHEY and CDR2 SMNVEV (reference sequence). This CDR3 contains 15 residues. V lost 2 bases and J 4 bases, leaving 14 bases between the germline ends. The CDR3 sequence is CASSLTLISGTEAFF. The CDR3 DNA is TGTGCCAGCAGTTTAACTTTAATTTCTGGCACTGAAGCTTTCTTT.

V gene TRBV19 combines with J gene TRBJ2-3; TRBD1 matches at 9 bases. The length of the CDR3 is 17 residues. Trimming at V came to 6 bases and at J to 2 bases, leaving 12 bases not matched to a gene. From germline, CDR1 is LNHDA and CDR2 SQIVND (reference sequence). The CDR3 sequence is CASSRDRVTGDTDTQYF. CDR3 nucleotides: TGTGCCAGTAGCCGGGACAGGGTTACAGGGGACACAGATACGCAGTATTTT.

This chain joins TRBV27 and TRBJ1-4, with a possible D match to TRBD1 (5 bases). The CDR3 extends over 16 amino acids. V was pared by 5 bases and J by 7 bases, with 20 bases between. Germline CDR1 is MNHEY and CDR2 is SMNVEV (reference sequence). CDR3 loop: CASSPNPTLTGEKLFF. As DNA, the CDR3 is TGTGCCAGCAGTCCCAATCCGACACTTACAGGTGAAAAACTGTTTTTT. Based on the CDR3 plus reference TRBV27 and TRBJ1-4, the full variable domain is EAQVTQNPRYLITVTGKKLTVTCSQNMNHEYMSWYRQDPGLGLRQIYYSMNVEVTDKGDVPEGYKVSRKEKRNFPLILESPSPNQTSLYFCASSPNPTLTGEKLFFGSGTQLSVL.

The chain recombines TRBV7-9 with TRBJ2-1; D call uncertain. Germline V CDR1 and CDR2: SEHNR, FQNEAQ (reference sequence). Between the trimmed V and J ends, which lost 1 base and 5 bases, there was a span of 9 bases. This CDR3 is built from 14 residues. The CDR3 DNA is TGTGCCAGCAGCTTAGTAGCTAGTAACAATGAGCAGTTCTTC. Amino acid sequence: CASSLVASNNEQFF.

The CDR3 DNA sequence: TGTGCCAGCAAAGTGACAGGCTCCTATAATTCACCCCTCCACTTT. Amino acid sequence: CASKVTGSYNSPLHF. The chain uses TRBV6-5 and TRBJ1-6; possibly TRBD1 for D (6 bases). There are 15 residues in the CDR3. Per germline, CDR1 MNHEY and CDR2 SVGAGI. The V end lost 7 bases, the J end lost 0 bases, and 10 bases lay between the germline ends.

The V gene is TRBV18, the J gene TRBJ1-1, with D possibly being TRBD1 (6 bases). Germline CDR1 reads KGHSH; CDR2 reads LQKENI. This CDR3 region has 14 residues. The V end was cut by 5 bases, the J end by 4 bases, with 14 bases between. The CDR3 DNA reads TGTGCCAGCTCAGGCGCGGACAGAAGCACTGAAGCTTTCTTT. Amino acid sequence: CASSGADRSTEAFF.

In this sample, this clone turned up once. The chain links TRBV5-1 to TRBJ2-3; a possible D gene is TRBD1 (5 bases). The CDR3 has 16 amino acids. The germline gives CDR1 SGHRS, CDR2 YFSETQ. V was cut by 0 bases and J by 0 bases, with 11 bases left in between. The CDR3 sequence: CASSLATGRSTDTQYF. In DNA form, the CDR3 reads TGCGCCAGCAGCTTGGCCACAGGACGCAGCACAGATACGCAGTATTTT.

V and J are TRBV5-4 and TRBJ2-1; 11 nucleotides align to TRBD2. Germline CDR1 is SGHNT and CDR2 is YYREEE (reference sequence). This CDR3 has 15 residues. V lost 0 bases to trimming and J lost 12 bases; unmatched junction nucleotides: 8. The CDR3 region is CASSLGGLAGGGQFF. CDR3 bases: TGTGCCAGCAGCTTGGGGGGCCTAGCGGGGGGAGGGCAGTTCTTC.

The rearrangement joins TRBV6-6 to TRBJ2-2; a weak D match, TRBD2 (6 bases). CDR3 size: 15 residues. V was clipped by 3 bases and J by 5 bases, with 13 bases between them. Per the germline V gene, CDR1 is MNHNY and CDR2 is SVGAGI (reference sequence). For the CDR3, the DNA is TGTGCCAGCAGTTATACTAGACTAGATACCGGGGAGCTGTTTTTT. Its translation is CASSYTRLDTGELFF.

The CDR3 spells CASSVGGTGIPYEQYF. CDR3 DNA sequence: TGCGCCAGCAGTGTAGGAGGGACAGGGATTCCCTACGAGCAGTACTTC. The chain uses TRBV10-2 and TRBJ2-7; 9 nucleotides align to TRBD1. The CDR3 runs to 16 residues. Unmatched junction bases numbered 9, after V lost 4 bases and J lost 2 bases. Germline CDR1 is WSHSY and CDR2 is SAAADI.

This clone was picked up one time. The V call is TRBV27, the J call TRBJ2-3; 8 nucleotides align to TRBD1. This CDR3 is built from 14 residues. Germline V gene data show CDR1 as MNHEY and CDR2 as SMNVEV (reference sequence). V shed 5 bases, J shed 8 bases, and the junction held 9 bases outside the gene matches. The CDR3 DNA is TGTGCCAGCAGTCCCAGCCAGGGGGCTGCTACGCAGTATTTT. Its protein product is CASSPSQGAATQYF.